This T cell receptor beta chain derives from a study of molecular identifiers for immune sequencing clone quantification. Study information: Four of five RNA aliquots from around 18,000 or 91,000 naive CD8 T cells were sequenced. General observations from the study: Highly expanded clone sizes could be underestimated through barcode sharing by identical TCR molecules. Clones of above 20 RNA copies carried over 99% of effector molecules; in naive cells they carried under 1%.

Using its own MiXCR run on the PCR reads, TCRdb lists one record per CDR3 protein. In the table there are hundreds of thousands of distinct CDR3 sequences, 24% of which are singletons. Using a CD8+CD4-CCR7+CD45RA+ phenotype, naive CD8 T cells were sorted. A word on this clonotype: The antigen is undetermined.

The clonotype comes from a human donor in good health. Some libraries in this study had Jurkat cell RNA spiked in. Sequences were obtained from naive CD8+ T cells from blood, with Jurkat cell RNA spiked in. Subset defined: FACS-sorted CD8+CD4-CCR7+CD45RA+ naive T cells.

CDR3 region: CASSSIQEVANTEAFF. The CDR3 nucleotides are TGTGCCAGCAGTTCCATACAGGAGGTAGCGAACACTGAAGCTTTCTTT. The rearrangement joins TRBV27 to TRBJ1-1, with a possible D match to TRBD1 (5 bases). This CDR3 has 16 amino acids. Germline V gene data show CDR1 as MNHEY and CDR2 as SMNVEV (reference sequence). With 4 bases removed from V and 1 base from J, the gap between germline ends came to 16 bases.